Described below is a single T cell receptor beta chain sequence and its context. These data are taken from a study of blood T cell repertoires in COVID-19. Those who participated ranged in age from 18 to 89 years and resided in about two dozen US areas. Methods used by the authors: From reference gene primer amplification, estimates of nucleated cell counts were derived. The assay was immunoSEQ multiplex PCR, and TCRdb's table has in-frame clones only and misses some. That table is the source of V, J and clone size, and D and trimming were worked out from the DNA. Here the sample spans approximately 220,000 clones, about 83% being singletons. Per germline, CDR1 SGHTA and CDR2 FQGNSA. The CDR3 length is 14 residues. J gave up 3 bases and V 5 bases, and 7 bases lay outside the gene matches.

The specimen sequenced was PBMCs or T cells enriched from blood (not recorded which). This chain uses TRBV7-2 with TRBJ2-7; 7 nucleotides agree with TRBD1. The clonotype originates from a woman in her 40s who had been exposed to COVID-19. DNA for the CDR3: TGTGCCAGCAGCACGCAGACAGGGTACTACGAGCAGTACTTC. Its translation is CASSTQTGYYEQYF.